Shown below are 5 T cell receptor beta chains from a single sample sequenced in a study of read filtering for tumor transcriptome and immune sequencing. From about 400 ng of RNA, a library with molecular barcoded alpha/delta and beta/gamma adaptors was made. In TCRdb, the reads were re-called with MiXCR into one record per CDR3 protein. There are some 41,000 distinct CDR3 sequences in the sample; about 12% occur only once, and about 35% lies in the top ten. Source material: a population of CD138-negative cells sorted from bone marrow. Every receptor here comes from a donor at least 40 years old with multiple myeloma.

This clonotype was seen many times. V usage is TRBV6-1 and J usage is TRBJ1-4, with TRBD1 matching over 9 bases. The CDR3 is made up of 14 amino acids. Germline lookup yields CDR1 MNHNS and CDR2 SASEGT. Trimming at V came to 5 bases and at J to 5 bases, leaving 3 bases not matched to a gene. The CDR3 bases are TGTGCCAGCAGTTATGGACAGGGGAATGAAAAACTGTTTTTT. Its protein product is CASSYGQGNEKLFF.

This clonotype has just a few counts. For the CDR3, the DNA is TGTGCCAGCAGCTTGGAAGGGTGGGGACTAGCGACAGATACGCAGTATTTT. Its translation: CASSLEGWGLATDTQYF. The chain carries TRBV5-5 and TRBJ2-3; 10 bases line up with TRBD2. CDR3 length: 17 residues. J lost 3 bases, V lost 0 bases, and 7 bases had no gene match. The germline gives CDR1 SGHKS, CDR2 YYEKEE (reference sequence).

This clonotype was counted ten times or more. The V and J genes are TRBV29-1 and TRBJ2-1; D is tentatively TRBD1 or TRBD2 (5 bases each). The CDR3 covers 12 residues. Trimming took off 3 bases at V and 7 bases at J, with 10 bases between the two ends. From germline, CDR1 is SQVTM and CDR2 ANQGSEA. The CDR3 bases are TGCAGCGTTGACAGGGCGGGTAATGAGCAGTTCTTC. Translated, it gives CSVDRAGNEQFF.

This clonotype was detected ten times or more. In DNA form, the CDR3 reads TGTGCCTGGAGTTCAGGGATCAGCACAGATACGCAGTATTTT. This gives the protein CAWSSGISTDTQYF. The rearrangement uses TRBV30 and TRBJ2-3; D is possibly TRBD1 (5 bases). Germline V gene data show CDR1 as GTSNPN and CDR2 as SVGIG (reference sequence). The V end was cut by 2 bases, the J end by 0 bases, with 9 bases between. The CDR3 runs to 14 residues. The full variable domain, rest sourced from reference TRBV30 and TRBJ2-3, is SQTIHQWPATLVQPVGSPLSLECTVEGTSNPNLYWYRQAAGRGLQLLFYSVGIGQISSEVPQNLSASRPQDRQFILSSKKLLLSDSGFYLCAWSSGISTDTQYFGPGTRLTVL.

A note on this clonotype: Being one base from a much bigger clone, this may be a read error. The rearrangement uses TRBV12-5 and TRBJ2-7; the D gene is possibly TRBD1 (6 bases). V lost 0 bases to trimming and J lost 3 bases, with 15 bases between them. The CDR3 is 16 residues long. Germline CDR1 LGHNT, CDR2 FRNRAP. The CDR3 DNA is TGTGCTAGTGGTTTGGTACGCCCCAGGGGCAGCTACGAGCAGTACGTC. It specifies CASGLVRPRGSYEQYV.